This TCR beta chain was captured by sequencing in a study of T cell responses to AZD1222 COVID-19 vaccine. Study observations and caveats: Among the donors, most were white British and more were female, and clonal diversity was possibly underestimated. Repertoire samples came only from after the peak T cell response.

For this clone: Antigen unknown.

The table came from immunoSEQ multiplex PCR; TCRdb's copy has only in-frame clones and leaves some out. The table includes about 150,000 clones, about 94% detected once. Here the sequenced sample was peripheral blood, taken on day 0 of AZD1222 vaccination. This sequence was found in an adult in good health.

The CDR3 nucleotides read TGTGCCAGCAGTGCGCTAGGAAACACCATATATTTT. Its translation: CASSALGNTIYF. The gene calls are TRBV12-3 or TRBV12-4 and TRBJ1-3; D gene uncertain. V was trimmed by 5 bases and J by 4 bases, leaving 6 bases between them. This CDR3 comprises 12 residues.